This T cell receptor beta chain was identified in a study of blood T cell repertoires in COVID-19. In the study overall: The origin of the acute and convalescent COVID-19 samples was the United States, Italy and Spain.

Participant-given clinical history determined each cohort assignment. A case of COVID-19 had been met by exposed participants within 2 weeks before study entry. The CDR3 is 16 amino acids. The V gene's germline CDR1 is MNHEY and CDR2 SMNVEV (reference sequence). V gave up 3 bases and J gave up 7 bases; unmatched junction bases: 14. Clones were sequenced by immunoSEQ multiplex PCR, and TCRdb holds only the in-frame ones, with some missing. The sample holds 260,000 or so clones; around four fifths are singletons and the top ten take around 3.5%. The TCR comes from a woman in her 40s who had been exposed to COVID-19. The sample consisted of PBMCs or T cells enriched from blood (not recorded which). V is TRBV27 and J is TRBJ1-1, with 7 nucleotides matching TRBD1. CDR3 protein: CASSFRGPGTVDEAFF. The DNA for the CDR3 is TGTGCCAGCAGTTTCAGGGGACCAGGGACAGTGGATGAAGCTTTCTTT.